These 31 T cell receptor beta chains share one sample of origin, sequenced in a study of T-cell memory formation after mild COVID-19. TCRdb called the 5' RACE reads again in MiXCR, with one record for every CDR3 protein. The sample holds 550,000 to 700,000 distinct CDR3 sequences, approximately 15% seen once. The sample consisted of PBMCs or a T cell subset sorted from them (not recorded which). The receptors come from an adult woman who had mild COVID-19 (a few samples of this study predate the infection). Cell type and time point are not known.

This clonotype showed up just a few times. The chain links TRBV3-1 to TRBJ2-5; D remains unclear. The V gene lost 3 bases and the J gene lost 2 bases, with 13 bases spanning the gap. Germline lookup yields CDR1 LGHDT and CDR2 YNNKEL (reference sequence). The CDR3 runs 15 residues. Here the CDR3 reads CASSHPRSVQETQYF. CDR3 coding DNA: TGTGCCAGCAGCCATCCAAGATCGGTGCAAGAGACCCAGTACTTC.

This chain joins TRBV7-9 and TRBJ1-2; D gene ambiguous. The ends were cut back, 0 bases at V and 8 bases at J, with 13 bases in the middle. Germline-derived CDR1 and CDR2 are SEHNR and FQNEAQ (reference sequence). The CDR3 runs 14 residues. The CDR3 spells CASSLAPSLGGYTF. In DNA, the CDR3 is TGTGCCAGCAGCTTAGCGCCCAGCTTAGGAGGCTACACCTTC.

This clonotype was recorded at least ten times. The chain couples TRBV7-2 to TRBJ2-1, with 14 bases matching TRBD2. Trimming at V came to 4 bases and at J to 4 bases, leaving 12 bases not matched to a gene. Germline assignment: CDR1 SGHTA and CDR2 FQGNSA. The CDR3 runs 19 residues. The CDR3 DNA sequence: TGTGCCAGCAGCTCCCGGGCGACTAGCGGGAGGGCCTTGTACAATGAGCAGTTCTTC. Translation: CASSSRATSGRALYNEQFF. Drawing the rest from reference TRBV7-2 and TRBJ2-1, the complete variable domain is GAGVSQSPSNKVTEKGKDVELRCDPISGHTALYWYRQSLGQGLEFLIYFQGNSAPDKSGLPSDRFSAERTGGSVSTLTIQRTQQEDSAVYLCASSSRATSGRALYNEQFFGPGTRLTVL.

This clonotype was seen a few times. The chain joins TRBV3-1 to TRBJ2-3; D is unresolved. Germline V gene sequence: CDR1 LGHDT, CDR2 YNNKEL (reference sequence). The CDR3 spans 16 residues. Trimming removed 4 bases at V and 3 bases at J, with 17 bases between. The CDR3 spells CASSPKDSYLTDTQYF. The CDR3 DNA reads TGTGCCAGCAGCCCCAAAGACTCTTATCTTACAGATACGCAGTATTTT.

This clonotype was observed many times. The chain is built from TRBV4-2 and TRBJ1-6, with 7 nucleotides matching TRBD1. This CDR3 comprises 17 residues. The V gene end was trimmed by 0 bases and the J gene end by 8 bases; junction bases not matched to a gene: 10. CDR1 is LGHNA and CDR2 is YNFKEQ in the germline V gene. The CDR3 region has the DNA TGTGCCAGCAGCCAAGATCTGGTTCGGCAGGGGGATTCACCCCTCCACTTT. It encodes CASSQDLVRQGDSPLHF.

The chain joins TRBV7-8 to TRBJ2-1; the D is unclear. V dropped 3 bases and J dropped 0 bases, with 9 bases sitting between them. This CDR3 is 15 amino acids long. Germline V lookup: CDR1 SGHVS, CDR2 FQNEAQ. The CDR3 protein is CASSFYMSSYNEQFF. DNA for the CDR3: TGTGCCAGCAGCTTCTACATGAGCTCCTACAATGAGCAGTTCTTC.

The table lists this clonotype with a few counts. This CDR3 is missing its conserved last phenylalanine or tryptophan, likely due to a read error. No DNA is shown, since the ends of the CDR3 on it are uncertain; the CDR3 is the one TCRdb lists. The chain recombines TRBV7-2 with TRBJ1-4; the table's D gene call, TRBD1, was not cross checked with the DNA. Germline CDR1 SGHTA, CDR2 FQGNSA. The CDR3 is 14 amino acids long, termini counted. This CDR3 is CASSLGGGTGARRV.

This clonotype appeared a few times. This chain links TRBV7-3 with TRBJ2-5, with TRBD2 identical over 9 bases. The ends lost 0 bases at V and 4 bases at J; junction bases unmatched: 3. This CDR3 is 15 amino acids long. The V gene's germline CDR1 is SGHTA and CDR2 FQGTGA. The CDR3 is CASSLTAGGPETQYF. The CDR3 DNA reads TGTGCCAGCAGCTTAACGGCGGGGGGGCCAGAGACCCAGTACTTC.

This clonotype occurred a few times. V and J are TRBV4-1 and TRBJ2-3; D possibly corresponds to TRBD2 (7 bases). Germline V gene lookup returns CDR1 MGHRA and CDR2 YSYEKL. V was trimmed by 1 base and J by 1 base, leaving 12 bases between them. This CDR3 spans 16 amino acids. CDR3 sequence (DNA): TGCGCCAGCAGCCAAGGGGGGGGCCCGGGCACAGATACGCAGTATTTT. Translating gives CASSQGGGPGTDTQYF.

This chain joins TRBV3-1 and TRBJ1-3; no firm D call. Trimming shortened V by 4 bases and J by 8 bases, and 21 bases separated the two germline ends. Germline CDR1 reads LGHDT; CDR2 reads YNNKEL (reference sequence). This CDR3 contains 16 residues. CDR3 coding DNA: TGTGCCAGCAGCCGCCAACTCCGGGCGAATACGGACACCATATATTTT. It yields the protein CASSRQLRANTDTIYF.

The sample holds a few counts of this clonotype. The chain combines TRBV6-2 or TRBV6-3 with TRBJ2-2; D not resolved. The CDR3 is made up of 14 amino acids. The V end lost 8 bases, the J end lost 6 bases, and 16 bases lay between the germline ends. Per the germline V gene, CDR1 is MNHEY and CDR2 is SVGEGT. In DNA form, the CDR3 reads TGTGCCAGCTCATGGGCGCAGCAGGCCGGGGAGCTGTTTTTT. It translates to CASSWAQQAGELFF.

This clonotype came up a few times. This sequence joins TRBV27 and TRBJ1-1, with 7 bases aligning to TRBD1. Trimming took 8 bases from V and 0 from J; bases not matched to a gene: 6. Germline-derived CDR1 and CDR2 are MNHEY and SMNVEV (reference sequence). The CDR3 is 14 amino acids. DNA of the CDR3: TGTGCCAGCCGAGGGGGCAGCTTGAACACTGAAGCTTTCTTT. Protein sequence: CASRGGSLNTEAFF.

This clonotype was counted many times. This chain connects TRBV7-9 to TRBJ1-5, with D perhaps TRBD1 (6 bases). The CDR3 sequence is 15 residues long. Trimming cost V 0 bases and J 2 bases, with 8 bases left between them. The germline V gene has CDR1 SEHNR and CDR2 FQNEAQ (reference sequence). The CDR3 loop reads CASSLAGARNQPQHF. CDR3 nucleotides: TGTGCCAGCAGCTTAGCGGGGGCCCGCAATCAGCCCCAGCATTTT.

The CDR3 sequence: CSAREWTGGRETQYF. CDR3 coding DNA: TGCAGTGCTAGAGAGTGGACAGGGGGCCGAGAGACCCAGTACTTC. The chain has TRBV20-1 and TRBJ2-5; TRBD1 matches at 11 bases. The junction had 4 bases not matched to a gene; V was cut back by 0 bases and J by 4 bases. CDR3 size: 15 residues. The germline CDR1 and CDR2 sequences are DFQATT and SNEGSKA (reference sequence).

A few counts support this clonotype. The chain uses TRBV12-3 or TRBV12-4 and TRBJ2-5; D is unresolved. The CDR3 is 14 amino acids. Trimming shortened V by 3 bases and J by 7 bases, and 15 bases separated the two germline ends. CDR3 coding DNA: TGTGCCAGCAGTTTTGGGATTAACTCGGGGACCCAGTACTTC. Translating gives CASSFGINSGTQYF.

This clonotype was seen once. This rearrangement joins TRBV5-8 to TRBJ2-3; TRBD2 agrees at 7 bases. V was clipped by 1 base and J by 2 bases; unmatched bases: 13. The CDR3 sequence is 18 residues long. Looked up from germline, CDR1 is SGHTS and CDR2 is YDEGEE. The CDR3 region has the DNA TGTGCCAGCAGCTTGTTCAGCGGGGTAAGGGGCCCCACAGATACGCAGTATTTT. Protein: CASSLFSGVRGPTDTQYF.

The genes are TRBV30 and TRBJ2-7, with D possibly TRBD1 on 6 matching bases. The CDR3 spans 14 residues. CDR1 and CDR2 (germline): GTSNPN, SVGIG (reference sequence). Trimming shortened V by 0 bases and J by 2 bases, and 11 bases separated the two germline ends. The CDR3 region has the DNA TGTGCCTGGAGTGTACCAGGGGACACCTACGAGCAGTACTTC. Protein sequence: CAWSVPGDTYEQYF. Full variable domain (outside the CDR3, taken from reference TRBV30 and TRBJ2-7): SQTIHQWPATLVQPVGSPLSLECTVEGTSNPNLYWYRQAAGRGLQLLFYSVGIGQISSEVPQNLSASRPQDRQFILSSKKLLLSDSGFYLCAWSVPGDTYEQYFGPGTRLTVT.

This clonotype was observed a few times. This chain joins TRBV29-1 and TRBJ2-1; perhaps TRBD2 as D (5 bases). CDR1 is SQVTM, CDR2 ANQGSEA, per germline. V shed 4 bases and J shed 8 bases, with 9 bases lying between them. The CDR3 is made up of 11 amino acids. CDR3 DNA sequence: TGCAGCGTTGGAGGGCTGGATGAGCAGTTCTTC. As protein: CSVGGLDEQFF.

In this sample, this clonotype turned up a few times. A junction boundary mismatches the germline segment, possibly from a read error. The V and J genes are TRBV27 and TRBJ2-2, with D perhaps TRBD1 (8 bases). The germline gives CDR1 MNHEY, CDR2 SMNVEV (reference sequence). The CDR3 totals 11 residues. The CDR3 DNA sequence: TGTGCCAGCCTTTACAGGGGGGGGCTGTTTTTT. Its protein product is CASLYRGGLFF.

V is TRBV6-5 and J is TRBJ2-3; a weak D match, TRBD1 (6 bases). V lost 0 bases, J lost 2 bases, and 21 bases lay in between. The CDR3 runs to 19 residues. CDR1 is MNHEY and CDR2 is SVGAGI in the germline V gene. The CDR3 region is CASSYSRGFWGTLTDTQYF. CDR3 bases: TGTGCCAGCAGTTACTCAAGGGGGTTCTGGGGGACCCTCACAGATACGCAGTATTTT.

This clonotype was counted between two and nine times. The V call is TRBV14, the J call TRBJ1-2; perhaps TRBD1 as D (5 bases). Germline loops: CDR1 SGHDN, CDR2 FVKESK. CDR3 length: 15 residues. Deletions cut 0 bases from V and 7 bases from J, with 15 bases between. CDR3 sequence reads: CASSQDPQGVRGYTF. In DNA, the CDR3 is TGTGCCAGCAGCCAAGATCCCCAGGGTGTGCGTGGCTACACCTTC.

The gene calls are TRBV5-1 and TRBJ2-3; 10 nucleotides agree with TRBD2. The ends lost 5 bases at V and 2 bases at J; junction bases unmatched: 5. Per the germline V gene, CDR1 is SGHRS and CDR2 is YFSETQ. There are 15 residues in the CDR3. Here the CDR3 reads CASRTSGRDTDTQYF. Written as DNA, the CDR3 is TGCGCCAGCAGGACTAGCGGGCGAGACACAGATACGCAGTATTTT.

The CDR3 sequence: CSVDQGYGYTF. In DNA form, the CDR3 reads TGCAGCGTTGATCAGGGTTATGGCTACACCTTC. V gene TRBV29-1 combines with J gene TRBJ1-2, with a tentative D call TRBD1 (5 bases). The CDR3 covers 11 residues. Trimming pared 3 bases from V and 5 bases from J, leaving 7 bases between. Germline V CDR1 and CDR2: SQVTM, ANQGSEA.

This clonotype was picked up a small number of times. The J gene is TRBJ1-4, the V gene TRBV29-1, with D perhaps matching TRBD1 (5 bases). The CDR3 runs to 13 residues. Trimming took off 7 bases at V and 3 bases at J, with 12 bases between the two ends. Germline-derived CDR1 and CDR2 are SQVTM and ANQGSEA. The CDR3 sequence: CSARGWANEKLFF. CDR3 nucleotide sequence: TGCAGCGCAAGGGGATGGGCTAATGAAAAACTGTTTTTT.

In its sample, this clonotype was seen many times. The chain joins TRBV7-9 to TRBJ2-5; D unresolved. Trimming cost V 1 base and J 2 bases, with 5 bases left between them. Germline CDR1 SEHNR, CDR2 FQNEAQ (reference sequence). CDR3 length: 13 residues. The CDR3: CASSLVGQETQYF. Here the CDR3 DNA reads TGTGCCAGCAGCTTAGTGGGGCAAGAGACCCAGTACTTC.

V usage is TRBV5-1 and J usage is TRBJ2-5; 9 bases line up with TRBD2. This CDR3 is built from 16 residues. The V gene's germline CDR1 is SGHRS and CDR2 YFSETQ. Losses at the gene ends were 1 base for V and 1 base for J; bases not matched to a gene: 5. CDR3 loop: CASSLWSSGTQETQYF. CDR3 DNA: TGCGCCAGCAGCTTGTGGTCTAGCGGGACCCAAGAGACCCAGTACTTC.

This chain joins TRBV15 and TRBJ2-7; 7 bases are a match to TRBD2. V trimming: 3 bases; J trimming: 3 bases; junction bases outside the gene matches: 2. This CDR3 has 13 residues. Germline lookup yields CDR1 LNHNV and CDR2 YYDKDF (reference sequence). The DNA for the CDR3 is TGTGCCACCAGCAGTGGGGGGGACTACGAGCAGTACTTC. Translated, it gives CATSSGGDYEQYF.

The CDR3 region has the DNA TGCAGTGCTCCTGGGACCCTCTGGGGTAATGAAAAACTGTTTTTT. Protein product: CSAPGTLWGNEKLFF. The chain links TRBV20-1 to TRBJ1-4; a weak D match, TRBD1 (5 bases). The germline V gene has CDR1 DFQATT and CDR2 SNEGSKA (reference sequence). V was trimmed by 5 bases and J by 4 bases, leaving 17 bases between them. This CDR3 has 15 residues.

The chain links TRBV7-9 to TRBJ1-2, with D possibly being TRBD1 (6 bases). V lost 6 bases, J lost 8 bases, and 13 bases lay in between. The CDR3 is made up of 12 amino acids. Germline CDR1 reads SEHNR; CDR2 reads FQNEAQ (reference sequence). As DNA, the CDR3 is TGTGCCAGCAGTAGACAGGCAGGCGGCTACACCTTC. Its translation is CASSRQAGGYTF.

This chain uses TRBV20-1 with TRBJ2-1; TRBD1 aligns across 9 bases. The J segment lost 3 bases and the V segment lost 1 base, leaving 10 bases of the junction unmatched. Germline loops: CDR1 DFQATT, CDR2 SNEGSKA (reference sequence). The CDR3 has 17 residues. The CDR3 spells CSARGWKGQGYYNEQFF. CDR3 nucleotides: TGCAGTGCTAGAGGGTGGAAGGGACAGGGATACTACAATGAGCAGTTCTTC.

This chain links TRBV20-1 with TRBJ1-6; 9 bases map to TRBD1. The CDR3 is 15 amino acids. The junction had 5 bases not matched to a gene; V was cut back by 3 bases and J by 5 bases. Germline CDR1 reads DFQATT; CDR2 reads SNEGSKA (reference sequence). The CDR3 nucleotides read TGCAGTGCTAGGAAGACAGGGGGAAATAATTCACCCCTCCACTTT. This encodes CSARKTGGNNSPLHF.